Shown below are 16 T cell receptor beta chains from a single sample sequenced in a study of sequential checkpoint blockade in melanoma. Assay used: immunoSEQ multiplex PCR; TCRdb lists only in-frame clones, some missing. The sample contains over 8,000 clones, roughly three fifths of which appear only once. Described treatment: randomized to nivolumab then ipilimumab (arm A) or the reverse (arm B). Sequences were derived from CD8+ T cells sorted from blood (inferred from file names), sampled from a patient given nivolumab and ipilimumab in sequence. All receptors come from a human donor with melanoma.

The chain recombines TRBV4-2 with TRBJ1-3, with a possible D match to TRBD1 (6 bases). Trimming pared 4 bases from V and 4 bases from J, leaving 17 bases between. CDR3 size: 16 residues. Germline assignment: CDR1 LGHNA and CDR2 YNFKEQ. The CDR3 DNA reads as TGTGCCAGCAGCCCCGAGCGGGGGGCGCTGGGAAACACCATATATTTT. Residues: CASSPERGALGNTIYF.

This clone was seen more than once but under ten times. This chain joins TRBV4-3 and TRBJ2-3, with a weak D call TRBD1 (7 bases). Per the germline V gene, CDR1 is LGHNA and CDR2 is YSLEER. The CDR3 runs 17 residues. The V end was cut by 0 bases, the J end by 3 bases, with 16 bases between. The CDR3 sequence: CASSQDMEGAWTDTQYF. As DNA, the CDR3 is TGCGCCAGCAGCCAAGATATGGAGGGGGCATGGACAGATACGCAGTATTTT.

The V gene is TRBV6-6, the J gene TRBJ2-7, with D perhaps matching TRBD1 (5 bases). Germline lookup yields CDR1 MNHNY and CDR2 SVGAGI (reference sequence). Deletions cut 2 bases from V and 2 bases from J, with 16 bases between. The CDR3 is made up of 16 amino acids. The CDR3 DNA reads as TGTGCCAGCAGTTACCTTGTGGGGCGCGCCCCCTACGAGCAGTACTTC. Protein product: CASSYLVGRAPYEQYF.

This clone was seen only a few times. This chain joins TRBV28 and TRBJ2-7; no reliable D call. The CDR3 totals 14 residues. The germline V and J ends were trimmed by 3 bases and 3 bases, with 12 bases remaining between them. The V gene's germline CDR1 is MDHEN and CDR2 SYDVKM. CDR3 residues: CASSFSESGYEQYF. The CDR3 DNA sequence: TGTGCCAGCAGTTTTTCGGAGTCCGGCTACGAGCAGTACTTC.

This clone was seen only a few times. The chain combines TRBV28 with TRBJ2-2; weak D call: TRBD1 (5 bases). Trimming removed 4 bases from V and 0 bases from J, with 9 bases in between. Germline V gives CDR1 MDHEN, CDR2 SYDVKM. The CDR3 contains 15 residues. As DNA, the CDR3 is TGTGCCAGCAGTTCTGGACAAGCGAACACCGGGGAGCTGTTTTTT. Translating it yields CASSSGQANTGELFF.

V usage is TRBV5-1 and J usage is TRBJ2-1, with 9 bases matching TRBD2. Germline V gene lookup returns CDR1 SGHRS and CDR2 YFSETQ. The CDR3 is 14 residues long. V dropped 4 bases and J dropped 6; count of bases not matched to a gene: 5. DNA for the CDR3: TGCGCCAGCAGCGCGGGAGGGCCGGGCAATGAGCAGTTCTTC. Translation: CASSAGGPGNEQFF.

The chain links TRBV27 to TRBJ2-3, with D perhaps matching TRBD2 (7 bases). This CDR3 is built from 11 residues. Germline V gives CDR1 MNHEY, CDR2 SMNVEV (reference sequence). V was trimmed by 9 bases and J by 7 bases, leaving 11 bases between them. The CDR3 is CASWRGHTQYF. The CDR3 DNA follows: TGTGCCAGTTGGCGGGGGCATACGCAGTATTTT.

This sequence joins TRBV6-5 and TRBJ2-6; D might be TRBD1 (6 bases). Trimming left V 5 bases short and J 1 base short, with 9 bases between. Germline CDR1 is MNHEY and CDR2 is SVGAGI. There are 15 residues in the CDR3. CDR3 sequence: CASSIRGSGANVLTF. CDR3 sequence (DNA): TGTGCCAGCAGTATCAGGGGATCTGGGGCCAACGTCCTGACTTTC.

The V and J genes are TRBV6-5 and TRBJ2-7; 8 bases match TRBD1. V dropped 5 bases and J dropped 1; count of bases not matched to a gene: 4. This CDR3 spans 14 amino acids. Germline loops: CDR1 MNHEY, CDR2 SVGAGI. The CDR3 bases are TGTGCCAGCAGTGCCGGACAGGGTTCCTACGAGCAGTACTTC. Translation gives CASSAGQGSYEQYF.

V is TRBV4-3 and J is TRBJ1-5; perhaps TRBD1 as D (5 bases). V was shortened by 1 base and J by 1 base, with 8 bases between the two germline ends. Per germline, CDR1 LGHNA and CDR2 YSLEER. CDR3 size: 15 residues. The CDR3 here is CASSQVWTSNQPQHF. The CDR3 coding sequence is TGCGCCAGCAGCCAAGTTTGGACAAGCAATCAGCCCCAGCATTTT.

This clone was detected only a few times. The chain recombines TRBV7-6 with TRBJ2-7; 9 nucleotides line up with TRBD2. Losses at the gene ends were 6 bases for V and 7 bases for J; bases not matched to a gene: 13. The length of the CDR3 is 15 residues. The V gene's germline CDR1 is SGHVS and CDR2 FNYEAQ. The CDR3 protein is CASSPLGGRAVEQYF. The CDR3 coding sequence is TGTGCCAGCAGTCCGTTGGGCGGGAGGGCCGTTGAGCAGTACTTC.

This clone was seen a few times. This chain joins TRBV6-4 and TRBJ2-1; D is undetermined. V gave up 3 bases and J gave up 5 bases, with 11 bases separating them. CDR3 length equals 14 residues. In germline, CDR1 is MRHNA, CDR2 SNTAGT. DNA for the CDR3: TGTGCCAGCAGTGAGAGCGCGGCCCACAATGAGCAGTTCTTC. Encoded protein: CASSESAAHNEQFF.

The chain recombines TRBV19 with TRBJ2-7; 10 nucleotides align to TRBD1. The CDR3 consists of 13 residues. V trimming: 3 bases; J trimming: 5 bases; junction bases outside the gene matches: 1. Per germline, CDR1 LNHDA and CDR2 SQIVND (reference sequence). This chain's CDR3 is CASSIGQGDEQYF. In DNA form, the CDR3 reads TGTGCCAGTAGTATTGGACAGGGGGACGAGCAGTACTTC.

J is TRBJ2-7 and V is TRBV6-1; TRBD1 matches 8 bases. CDR1 and CDR2 from the germline V gene are MNHNS and SASEGT. CDR3 length: 16 residues. The V and J ends lost 1 base and 1 base, in that order; junction bases with no gene match: 6. CDR3 sequence: CASSEGTGTLSYEQYF. The CDR3, as DNA: TGTGCCAGCAGTGAAGGGACAGGGACCCTATCCTACGAGCAGTACTTC.

J is TRBJ2-7 and V is TRBV29-1; maybe TRBD2 (6 bases). The CDR3 has 14 residues. Germline CDR1 reads SQVTM; CDR2 reads ANQGSEA. V was cut by 6 bases and J by 3 bases, with 18 bases left in between. This CDR3 reads CSVAMRAGNYEQYF. The CDR3, as DNA: TGCAGCGTAGCCATGAGGGCGGGGAACTACGAGCAGTACTTC.

The CDR3 reads CASTLRGDRLYEQYF. CDR3 in DNA: TGTGCCAGCACCTTAAGGGGGGACAGGCTATACGAGCAGTACTTC. This sequence joins TRBV6-1 and TRBJ2-7; 8 nucleotides match TRBD1. Looked up from germline, CDR1 is MNHNS and CDR2 is SASEGT. The J segment lost 4 bases and the V segment lost 7 bases, leaving 12 bases of the junction unmatched. CDR3 length: 15 amino acids.